This is a list of T cell receptor beta chains from one sample in a study of graft-versus-host responses after intestinal transplantation. Sequencing used immunoSEQ multiplex PCR; TCRdb keeps in-frame clones, though not all of them. Of more than 80,000 clones in the sample, roughly four fifths were seen once. Which antigens these TCRs recognize remains unknown. The sequencing here drew on unstimulated CD8+ T cells sorted from spleen or lymph node cells, taken before intestinal transplant. The source of these receptors is a human donor who received an intestinal transplant. Each CDR3 is given with its conserved first and last residue. D genes are given only for firm matches. Only some rows state a clone size, as once, few, many or a class for expanded clones.

once	TRBD1	TRBJ2-7	TRBV28	TGTGCCAGCCTGGGGACAGGGAGTCCCTACGAGCAGTACTTC	CASLGTGSPYEQYF
-	TRBD2	TRBJ2-1	TRBV10-2	TGCGCCAGCAGTGAGGTGCTAGCGGGAGTCAATGAGCAGTTCTTC	CASSEVLAGVNEQFF
once	-	TRBJ1-5	TRBV28	TGTGCCAGCATCCCGGACAGCTCGAATCAGCCCCAGCATTTT	CASIPDSSNQPQHF
-	-	TRBJ2-7	TRBV2	TGTGCCAGCAGTGAAGAGGTAGTAGGCCGAATCGACGAGCAGTACTTC	CASSEEVVGRIDEQYF
-	-	TRBJ2-7	TRBV19	TGTGCCAGTAGTAACACCCCTGTAGCCGAGCAGTACTTC	CASSNTPVAEQYF
-	TRBD2	TRBJ2-5	TRBV29-1	TGCAGCGTTGAAGGGACTAGCGGACCACAAGAGACCCAGTACTTC	CSVEGTSGPQETQYF
-	TRBD1	TRBJ2-3	TRBV6-5	TGTGCCAGCAGTTACTCTGGACAGGGCACAGATACGCAGTATTTT	CASSYSGQGTDTQYF
few	TRBD1	TRBJ2-3	TRBV5-3	TGTGCCAGAAGCTTGTCCGACAGGGGGCTGGATACGCAGTATTTT	CARSLSDRGLDTQYF
-	-	TRBJ2-6	TRBV10-3	TGTGCCATCAGTCCTTCGGGGGCATCCACCTCTGGGGCCAACGTCCTGACTTTC	CAISPSGASTSGANVLTF
-	-	TRBJ2-7	TRBV6-5	TGTGCCAGCAGAACCGGGACGAGGACCTACGAGCAGTACTTC	CASRTGTRTYEQYF
-	-	TRBJ2-5	TRBV19	TGTGCTTCTTCTATAGGCTACGCGGCTATAAGATTCGGGGGTGAGGAGACCCAGTACTTC	CASSIGYAAIRFGGEETQYF
-	TRBD2	TRBJ2-3	TRBV28	TGTGCCAGCAGTTTTTGGACTAGCGGGAGGGACACAGATACGCAGTATTTT	CASSFWTSGRDTDTQYF
-	TRBD2	TRBJ2-5	TRBV13	TGTGCCAGCAGCTCCATTACGGGCGGGGGGAGTGAAGAGACCCAGTACTTC	CASSSITGGGSEETQYF
-	-	TRBJ2-5	TRBV2	TGTGCCAGCAGTGGGGACGGAGGACGGGAGACCCAGTACTTC	CASSGDGGRETQYF
few	-	TRBJ2-7	TRBV27	TGTGCCAGCAGTTTTCAAGGCGAGTCCTACGAGCAGTACTTC	CASSFQGESYEQYF
-	-	TRBJ2-7	TRBV5-6	TGTGCCAGCAGCATGGATGCGGGACAGACCTACGAGCAGTACTTC	CASSMDAGQTYEQYF
-	-	TRBJ2-7	TRBV2	TGTGCCAGCAGTGAAGGACAGGCCTTTTCCTACGAGCAGTACTTC	CASSEGQAFSYEQYF
-	TRBD2	TRBJ2-5	TRBV29-1	TGCAGCGTTGAGGGGCGGACCGAACCCGGGACTAGCAACATTAAGCCGCGGGAGACCCAGTACTTC	CSVEGRTEPGTSNIKPRETQYF
-	-	TRBJ2-1	TRBV2	TGTGCCAGCAGTGAGCCGGGGCTCAACTACAATGAGCAGTTCTTC	CASSEPGLNYNEQFF
-	-	TRBJ2-7	TRBV9	TGTGCCAGCAGCGCCCGACTAGGAAGGTTTCCTCTACACGAGCAGTACTTC	CASSARLGRFPLHEQYF
-	TRBD2	TRBJ2-3	TRBV2	TGTGCCAGCACCCGACTAGCGGGGGGGGCCTTCACAGATACGCAGTATTTT	CASTRLAGGAFTDTQYF
once	-	TRBJ2-3	TRBV9	TGTGCCAGCAGCGTAGACGAAGATACGCAGTATTTT	CASSVDEDTQYF
-	-	TRBJ2-7	TRBV28	TGTGCCAGCAGTCCCACAGGGCTCCTCTACGAGCAGTACTTC	CASSPTGLLYEQYF
-	-	TRBJ2-7	TRBV5-4	TGTGCCAGCAGCTTGGGAGGAACCCCATCCGAGCAGTACTTC	CASSLGGTPSEQYF
-	-	TRBJ1-2	TRBV4-1	TGCGCCAGCTCTCGGACAGACGGCAGCTACACCTTC	CASSRTDGSYTF
-	TRBD1	TRBJ2-7	TRBV5-4	TGTGCCAGCAGCTTGGGACAGGGGCCATCCTACGAGCAGTACTTC	CASSLGQGPSYEQYF
-	TRBD2	TRBJ2-7	TRBV10-1	TGCGCCAGCATATTAGCGGGAGATTTCTACGAGCAGTACTTC	CASILAGDFYEQYF
-	TRBD2	TRBJ2-3	TRBV28	TGTGCCAGCAGTCTTACCATTAGCGGGAGCACAGATACGCAGTATTTT	CASSLTISGSTDTQYF
-	TRBD2	TRBJ2-4	TRBV15	TGTGCCACCAGCAGAGCAGAGATACTCCTAGCGGGGGGAGGCATTCAGTACTTC	CATSRAEILLAGGGIQYF
-	-	TRBJ2-7	TRBV4-1	TGCGCCAGCAGCCAAGGTCCTCTGGCTCACTACGAGCAGTACTTC	CASSQGPLAHYEQYF
-	TRBD2	TRBJ2-3	TRBV28	TGTGCCAGCAGTCTCCTAGCGGAAGGGCCTTTAGATACGCAGTATTTT	CASSLLAEGPLDTQYF
-	-	TRBJ1-5	TRBV27	TGTGCCAGCAGTTTCCAGAGGGGCAATCAGCCCCAGCATTTT	CASSFQRGNQPQHF
-	TRBD2	TRBJ2-1	TRBV10-1	TGCGCCAGCAGTGAATCGCGGGAGAGGAGCTCCTACAATGAGCAGTTCTTC	CASSESRERSSYNEQFF
once	TRBD1	TRBJ1-1	TRBV6-6	TGTGCCAGCAGTTTTTCACAGGGGGCCGCTGAAGCTTTCTTT	CASSFSQGAAEAFF
-	-	TRBJ2-4	TRBV7-9	TGTGCCAGCAGCTTCCCGCGGAACCGGGACATTCAGTACTTC	CASSFPRNRDIQYF
-	TRBD1	TRBJ2-7	TRBV6-5	TGTGCCAGCAGTCCATGGACAGGGGACGAGCAGTACTTC	CASSPWTGDEQYF
-	-	TRBJ2-7	TRBV2	TGTGCCAGCAGTAACCTTACTCCTAGCTTTCCCTACGAGCAGTACTTC	CASSNLTPSFPYEQYF
-	-	TRBJ2-3	TRBV12-5	TGTGCTAGTGCTAAGGACTATACGCAGTATTTT	CASAKDYTQYF
few	TRBD2	TRBJ2-1	TRBV7-8	TGTGCCAGCAGCTTCCCGACTAGCGGGAGGGCCTTGAGTGAGCAGTTCTTC	CASSFPTSGRALSEQFF
-	-	TRBJ1-2	TRBV5-1	TGCGCCAGCAGCTTGGACCTCGCTAACTATGGCTACACCTTC	CASSLDLANYGYTF
once	TRBD1	TRBJ2-3	TRBV18	TGTGCCAGCTCCCGCTCGGACAGGGTGACAGATACGCAGTATTTT	CASSRSDRVTDTQYF
-	-	TRBJ2-1	TRBV7-6	TGTGCCAGCAGCTTAGCGCGGGGTAATGAGCAGTTCTTC	CASSLARGNEQFF
-	-	TRBJ2-7	TRBV1	TGCACCAGCAGCCGAGGCGAGCAGTACTTC	CTSSRGEQYF
-	-	TRBJ2-5	TRBV27	TGTGCCAGCAGTTTAGGAAGTGCCATAGAGACCCAGTACTTC	CASSLGSAIETQYF
-	-	TRBJ2-2	TRBV5-1	TGCGCCAGCAGCTTGTGGCGGGACAGATACACCGGGGAGCTGTTTTTT	CASSLWRDRYTGELFF
-	-	TRBJ2-2	TRBV6-5	TGTGCCAGCAGTTACGGGGGGGCAGGCACCGGGGAGCTGTTTTTT	CASSYGGAGTGELFF
-	TRBD2	TRBJ2-7	TRBV4-1	TGCGCCAGCAGCCAAGGACTAGCTCCCAGCGAGCAGTACTTC	CASSQGLAPSEQYF
-	-	TRBJ2-2	TRBV19	TGTGCCAGTAGTCCGTACCCCGGGGAGCTGTTTTTT	CASSPYPGELFF
-	TRBD2	TRBJ2-1	TRBV11-3	TGTGCCAGCAGCTCCATAGATCCCGGGACTACAAAGTACAATGAGCAGTTCTTC	CASSSIDPGTTKYNEQFF
-	TRBD1	TRBJ1-1	TRBV5-8	TGTGCCAGCAGCCTGGACAGGGTGGTCACTGAAGCTTTCTTT	CASSLDRVVTEAFF
-	-	TRBJ2-1	TRBV11-1	TGTGCCAGCAGTCCAGGGATGAATGAGCAGTTCTTC	CASSPGMNEQFF
-	-	TRBJ2-2	TRBV6-1	TGTGCCAGCAGTGAAGCCCGGACAAAGACTTACACCGGGGAGCTGTTTTTT	CASSEARTKTYTGELFF
-	TRBD2	TRBJ2-1	TRBV11-2	TGTGCCAGCAGCTTAGAGGAGCGGGGGGGATACAATGAGCAGTTCTTC	CASSLEERGGYNEQFF
-	-	TRBJ2-3	TRBV4-1	TGCGCCAGCAGCCTTCTGACTAGCACAGATACGCAGTATTTT	CASSLLTSTDTQYF
-	TRBD1	TRBJ1-1	TRBV7-3	TGTGCCAGCAGCTTGACAGGGGGCATGAACACTGAAGCTTTCTTT	CASSLTGGMNTEAFF